This entry features one TCR beta chain sequence. This clonotype has just a few counts. The antigen it binds to is not known. It has no much larger one-base neighbor in the sample; base qualities were not kept. These data belong to a study of blood T cells in healthy people across ages (dated by TCRdb to between 2015 and 2016). For the wider study: In model experiments, template switching captured roughly one uniquely barcoded TCR beta cDNA molecule for every two T cells. Age-related changes in TCR beta repertoire diversity were measured in the study by deep sequencing normalized with unique cDNA molecular identifiers. Four age groups were formed from the donors: young (average about 15 years), middle-aged (just under 40), aged (under 70) and long-lived (roughly 88). Donors of different ages were randomly distributed across sequencing lanes to avoid experimental bias. For two donors (one aged 18 to 29 and one aged 80 or older), the study analyzed two additional independent replicas of 1 million unique cDNA reads from the same blood draw.

The donors were under 40 Caucasian individuals from Russia, aged roughly 6 to 100 years, who were systemically healthy. Each donor gave around 9.8 milliliters of peripheral blood, collected into EDTA-treated Vacutainer tubes. Ficoll-Paque density-gradient centrifugation was used to isolate PBMCs, with at least 6 million per sample. Total RNA was extracted from PBMCs with Trizol reagent, with at least 5.5 micrograms obtained per sample. The percentages of naive CD45RAhigh/CD27high T cells were determined by flow cytometry on a PBMC aliquot from every donor. Library generation was performed with 5' RACE. The sequencer listed for this sample is Illumina HiSeq 2500. A second PCR of roughly 7 to 11 cycles was performed with a sample-barcoded 5' primer and a J-beta primer mix. Each TCR beta cDNA molecule received a unique molecular identifier from a template-switch 5' adaptor carrying 12 random nucleotides. Each sample yielded at least 3 million CDR3-containing paired-end reads. All of the RNA was converted into first-strand cDNA using the Mint cDNA synthesis kit, with a TRBC-specific oligonucleotide serving as the primer. Following uracil-DNA glycosylase treatment, a first 18-cycle PCR with universal primers M1SS and BC2_uni_R was performed on all cDNA. Under the source paper's analysis protocol: Each sample was normalized by randomly selecting 1 million high-quality reads, each carrying a distinct molecular identifier. Reads with shared molecular identifiers were discarded instead of being binned into consensus sequences. CDR3 identification, clonotype clustering and error correction used MiTCR with a Q25 quality threshold and the strictest error-elimination algorithm. A nonparametric unseen species model with Euler transformation was used to estimate a lower bound on total TCR beta diversity. Through fastp at Q25 and MiXCR, TCRdb rebuilt clones from the public reads, retaining in-frame beta chains. All rows with the same CDR3 protein become a single entry with the most common DNA and genes. For this entry, the V and J calls and clone size follow TCRdb and not the study's own pipeline. The sample contains around 1.1 million distinct CDR3 sequences, less than 45% of them found a single time. Clones ranked in the top ten supply around 13% of the sample.

On the study overall, not on this receptor specifically: As age increased, observed TCR beta diversity per million T cells dropped in a roughly linear way, and a significant reduction was already evident by age about 40. Total diversity estimates from one million sequenced T cells were considered lower bounds and underestimates. Compared with the aged group, more naive CD4+ T cells, fewer expanded clones and increased TCR diversity were shown by the long-lived group, suggesting age selection. Because donor CMV infection status was unknown, age-related changes in expanded clonotypes were potentially confounded. A strong correlation was found between observed TCR beta diversity and the percentage of naive T cells measured by flow cytometry. Bulk unsorted PBMC profiling prevented conclusive comparison of naive and antigen-experienced compartments.

Reading from cysteine to phenylalanine, the CDR3 counts 11 amino acids. Kept here is only the CDR3 DNA, which spans 33 bases and is read in frame from base 1. Looking up the germline V gene (reference sequence) yields CDR1 DFQATT and CDR2 SNEGSKA. This TCR was sampled from a man aged 18 to 35 in good health. The chain employs TRBV20-1 and TRBJ2-7, with TRBD1 perhaps the D gene, on 6 matching bases. The DNA matches TRBJ2-5 better at its end, which makes the J call doubtful. Material for sequencing was blood. The bases read TGCAGAACAGGGATTGGGGAGACCCAGTACTTC. Protein translation: CRTGIGETQYF.